The 2 T cell receptor beta chains listed next were all sequenced from one sample in a study of blood T cell repertoires in COVID-19. Data came from immunoSEQ multiplex PCR; TCRdb stores just in-frame clones and leaves some out. The repertoire includes 150,000 to 200,000 clones, 80% to 90% of them detected once, and approximately 3% sits in the top ten. Material for sequencing was peripheral blood. These receptors were collected from a man between 60 and 70 years old with acute or convalescent COVID-19.

The CDR3 sequence is CASSQAVSTDTQYF. The CDR3 region has the DNA TGTGCCAGCAGCCAAGCCGTGAGCACAGATACGCAGTATTTT. V is TRBV14 and J is TRBJ2-3; D unresolved. Per germline, CDR1 SGHDN and CDR2 FVKESK. V gave up 1 base and J gave up 0 bases, with 5 bases separating them. This CDR3 has 14 residues.

The gene calls are TRBV4-1 and TRBJ2-7; perhaps TRBD2 as D (6 bases). The germline V gene has CDR1 MGHRA and CDR2 YSYEKL. V gave up 2 bases and J gave up 4 bases, with 18 bases separating them. The CDR3 length is 16 residues. Here the CDR3 DNA reads TGCGCCAGCAGCCAACCCGGAGCAGGGAGGAAGTACGAGCAGTACTTC. Protein product: CASSQPGAGRKYEQYF.